These 25 T cell receptor beta chains came from one sample sequenced in a study of tumor-infiltrating lymphocytes in primary liver carcinoma. Investigators took RNA and DNA out together from 20-30 mg of unsorted bulk tissue. TCR beta cDNA came from around 0.5 ug total RNA, primed with a constant-region primer. For TCR beta, libraries were produced by three nested multiplex PCR rounds using slightly modified ARM-PCR. The opening two PCR rounds, around 11 cycles each, paired TRBV1-TRBV30 forward primers with a C-beta reverse primer. A single record per CDR3 protein comes from TCRdb applying MiXCR to the multiplex PCR reads. The top ten clones hold 29% of a sample with under 50,000 distinct CDR3 sequences, 65% to 80% of them seen once. Sequenced material: liver tumor tissue from sampling region 5. Subset here: tumor region T5, tumor centre. Receptor source: a man aged 40-49 years with primary liver carcinoma and hepatitis B virus infection.

The genes are TRBV4-2 and TRBJ2-1; the D is unclear. The germline gives CDR1 LGHNA, CDR2 YNFKEQ. This CDR3 spans 17 amino acids. V lost 9 bases, J lost 5 bases, and 26 bases lay in between. The CDR3 region has the DNA TGTGCCAGTTGCCAAGATATTGTCCCCTCCCTAAACAATGAGCAGTTCTTC. Protein product: CASCQDIVPSLNNEQFF.

Turning to this clonotype: Germline and junction disagree at one end, which may indicate a read error. CDR3 protein: CVSIFQTSGALSSYEQYF. The DNA for the CDR3 is TGTGTCAGCATCTTCCAGACTAGTGGGGCCCTGAGCTCCTACGAGCAGTACTTC. This sequence joins TRBV6-1 and TRBJ2-7, with D perhaps matching TRBD2 (6 bases). CDR1 and CDR2 (germline): MNHNS, SASEGT. The CDR3 contains 18 residues.

This clonotype was seen ten or more times. This sequence joins TRBV5-1 and TRBJ2-1, with D possibly TRBD1 on 6 matching bases. Germline-derived CDR1 and CDR2 are SGHRS and YFSETQ. V was trimmed by 0 bases and J by 7 bases, leaving 14 bases between them. The CDR3 has 15 amino acids. In DNA, the CDR3 is TGCGCCAGCAGCTTGGGGCACAGGGTCGGGAATGAGCAGTTCTTC. Translating gives CASSLGHRVGNEQFF. The full variable domain, its missing parts supplied by reference TRBV5-1 and TRBJ2-1, is KAGVTQTPRYLIKTRGQQVTLSCSPISGHRSVSWYQQTPGQGLQFLFEYFSETQRNKGNFPGRFSGRQFSNSRSEMNVSTLELGDSALYLCASSLGHRVGNEQFFGPGTRLTVL.

The rearrangement joins TRBV12-5 to TRBJ1-2; D possibly corresponds to TRBD1 (5 bases). The CDR3 loop spans 13 amino acids. Germline V gene data show CDR1 as LGHNT and CDR2 as FRNRAP. Trimming pared 3 bases from V and 11 bases from J, leaving 16 bases between. CDR3 sequence (DNA): TGTGCTAGTGGTTTTGGGAAAGGGGAAGGTTACACCTTC. Encoded protein: CASGFGKGEGYTF. Full variable domain (rest looked up from reference TRBV12-5 and TRBJ1-2): DARVTQTPRHKVTEMGQEVTMRCQPILGHNTVFWYRQTMMQGLELLAYFRNRAPLDDSGMPKDRFSAEMPDATLATLKIQPSEPRDSAVYFCASGFGKGEGYTFGSGTRLTVV.

This clonotype has only one observation. V and J are TRBV12-3 or TRBV12-4 and TRBJ1-2; 8 bases align to TRBD1. The CDR3 spans 14 residues. V was clipped by 6 bases and J by 8 bases; unmatched bases: 11. Written as DNA, the CDR3 is TGTGCCAGCAGATTATTGCAGGGGGCGTACGGCTACACCTTC. Its translation is CASRLLQGAYGYTF.

As regards this clonotype: The junction and the germline gene differ at one end; a read error may be behind it. V is TRBV6-5 and J is TRBJ2-1; 7 nucleotides line up with TRBD2. The CDR3 is made up of 14 amino acids. CDR1 and CDR2 from the germline V gene are MNHEY and SVGAGI. CDR3 region: CASIQAGTYNEQFF. The CDR3 coding sequence is TGTGCCAGCATCCAAGCGGGGACCTACAATGAGCAATTCTTC.

Remarks on this clonotype: One end of the junction fails to match germline, which may point to a read error. V gene TRBV11-2 combines with J gene TRBJ2-5; D may be TRBD2 (5 bases). The CDR3 is 16 amino acids. The V gene's germline CDR1 is SGHAT and CDR2 FQNNGV. Written as DNA, the CDR3 is TGTGTCGGCAGATCCCCGGACTCGGCCCACCAAGAGGCCCAGTACTTC. It translates to CVGRSPDSAHQEAQYF.

This clonotype was counted at least ten times. This CDR3 reads CASGTGPDSGANVLTF. CDR3 DNA sequence: TGTGCCAGCGGGACAGGTCCTGACTCTGGGGCCAACGTCCTGACTTTC. V is TRBV6-5 and J is TRBJ2-6, with 8 nucleotides matching TRBD1. Germline-derived CDR1 and CDR2 are MNHEY and SVGAGI. The CDR3 consists of 16 residues. The V and J ends lost 8 bases and 0 bases, in that order; junction bases with no gene match: 6.

This clonotype was seen repeatedly, ten times or more. This chain uses TRBV4-2 with TRBJ2-3; TRBD2 aligns across 11 bases. The CDR3 has 16 residues. V was pared by 0 bases and J by 4 bases, with 3 bases of the junction left unmatched. In germline, CDR1 is LGHNA, CDR2 YNFKEQ. The CDR3 DNA reads TGTGCCAGCAGCCAAGATATAGCGGGAGGGCCAGATACGCAGTATTTT. Protein: CASSQDIAGGPDTQYF.

With regard to this clonotype: A single base separates this from a much larger clone, so it may be a read error. This rearrangement joins TRBV6-5 to TRBJ2-2; 8 positions match TRBD2. The V gene end was trimmed by 5 bases and the J gene end by 5 bases; junction bases not matched to a gene: 19. CDR1 and CDR2 (germline): MNHEY, SVGAGI. The CDR3 loop spans 19 amino acids. The CDR3 bases are TGTGCCAGCAGTCCGGGGCCGCCGAGGGTAGCGGGATGGACCGGGGAGCTGTTTTTT. Amino acid sequence: CASSPGPPRVAGWTGELFF.

Details on this clonotype: The junction does not match germline at one end; this may be a read error. The chain recombines TRBV6-2 or TRBV6-3 with TRBJ2-6; 7 bases map to TRBD1. Germline V gene lookup returns CDR1 MNHEY and CDR2 SVGEGT. The CDR3 totals 16 residues. The CDR3 bases are TGTGCCAGCAAAACCGGGACAGCATCTGGGGCCAACCTCCTGACTTTC. It codes for CASKTGTASGANLLTF.

This clonotype was detected only once. The germline gene is not matched at one end of the junction; a read error may be the cause. This chain connects TRBV19 to TRBJ2-1; 11 positions agree with TRBD2. CDR1 is LNHDA and CDR2 is SQIVND in the germline V gene (reference sequence). CDR3 size: 16 residues. The CDR3 loop reads CANSPRGTSGYNDQFF. CDR3 nucleotides: TGTGCCAATAGTCCCCGAGGGACTAGCGGCTACAATGATCAGTTCTTC.

This clonotype showed up many times. This chain joins TRBV4-2 and TRBJ2-2; 10 bases are shared with TRBD2. V lost 7 bases to trimming and J lost 1 base; unmatched junction nucleotides: 6. CDR1 is LGHNA, CDR2 YNFKEQ, per germline. The CDR3 runs to 16 residues. The CDR3 reads CASTPGTSVNTGELFF. CDR3 nucleotides: TGTGCCAGCACCCCGGGGACTAGCGTGAACACCGGGGAGCTGTTTTTT.

Sample share makes this clonotype medium-sized (0.01 to 0.1%). This chain uses TRBV11-1 with TRBJ2-1, with D perhaps TRBD1 (5 bases). The V gene lost 4 bases and the J gene lost 4 bases, with 17 bases spanning the gap. The germline V gene has CDR1 SGHAT and CDR2 FQDESV (reference sequence). This CDR3 comprises 16 residues. The CDR3 region is CASSYSTGGSYNEQFF. Here the CDR3 DNA reads TGTGCCAGCAGCTATTCTACAGGTGGCAGTTACAATGAGCAGTTCTTC.

With respect to this clonotype: Just one base apart from a much larger clone, this may be a read error. V and J are TRBV20-1 and TRBJ2-1, with 12 bases fitting TRBD1. The CDR3 loop spans 13 amino acids. CDR1 and CDR2 from the germline V gene are DFQATT and SNEGSKA (reference sequence). The CDR3 reads CSARGQGANEQLF. The DNA for the CDR3 is TGCAGTGCTAGGGGACAGGGGGCAAATGAGCAGCTCTTC.

In the case of this clonotype: The junction differs from germline at one of its ends, possibly a read error. This chain connects TRBV7-9 to TRBJ2-1; TRBD2 aligns across 11 bases. The germline CDR1 and CDR2 sequences are SEHNR and FQNEAQ (reference sequence). The CDR3 is 16 amino acids. The CDR3 reads CANSIWGLADYNEQFF. For the CDR3, the DNA is TGTGCCAACAGCATATGGGGACTAGCGGATTACAATGAGCAGTTCTTC.

As to this clonotype: At one end, the junction sequence differs from germline, possibly due to a read error. V and J are TRBV6-5 and TRBJ2-1; D is perhaps TRBD2 (5 bases). Germline V gives CDR1 MNHEY, CDR2 SVGAGI. This CDR3 is built from 15 residues. The CDR3 protein is CASRARESSYNELFF. DNA for the CDR3: TGTGCCAGCAGGGCGAGGGAGAGCTCCTACAATGAGCTGTTCTTC.

This clonotype was observed a single time. The gene calls are TRBV4-1 and TRBJ2-1; TRBD2 matches 7 bases. The CDR3 is made up of 15 amino acids. After removal of 0 bases from V and 7 bases from J, the junction contained 6 bases not matched to a gene. Per the germline V gene, CDR1 is MGHRA and CDR2 is YSYEKL. The CDR3 DNA reads TGCGCCAGCAGCCAAGAGCGGGAGAATGATAATGAGCAGTTCTTC. Translation: CASSQERENDNEQFF.

This clonotype was seen only once. One end of the junction is discordant with germline, which a read error may explain. The rearrangement links TRBV12-3 or TRBV12-4 to TRBJ2-1, with 7 positions matching TRBD2. The CDR3 is 14 amino acids. For the CDR3, the DNA is TGTGCCAACAGTCGGGTAGCGGGCTACAATGAGCAGTTCTTC. Its protein product is CANSRVAGYNEQFF.

V gene TRBV11-2 combines with J gene TRBJ2-3, with a possible D match to TRBD2 (6 bases). Germline V gene sequence: CDR1 SGHAT, CDR2 FQNNGV. V was trimmed by 11 bases and J by 4 bases, leaving 19 bases between them. The CDR3 has 14 residues. CDR3 DNA: TGTGCCGGAGGGCCACGGGAACACGCAGATACGCAGTATTTT. This codes for CAGGPREHADTQYF.

As for this clonotype: This sequence may be a read error, since a much larger clone differs from it by one base. CDR3: CATNPSLSTDTQYF. The CDR3 region has the DNA TGTGCCACCAATCCTTCCCTTAGCACAGATACGCAGTATTTT. The chain combines TRBV24-1 with TRBJ2-3; D is undetermined. The CDR3 sequence is 14 residues long. Germline values: CDR1 KGHDR, CDR2 SFDVKD. Trimming left V 8 bases short and J 0 bases short, with 11 bases between.

Worth noting for this clonotype: A junction boundary mismatches the germline segment, possibly from a read error. The V gene is TRBV4-1, the J gene TRBJ2-7; 8 bases line up with TRBD2. The CDR3 sequence is 15 residues long. CDR1 and CDR2 from the germline V gene are MGHRA and YSYEKL. CDR3 region: CTSSRSFGGVDKLYF. For the CDR3, the DNA is TGCACCAGCAGCCGGTCGTTCGGGGGGGTTGACAAGCTGTACTTC.

As to this clonotype: At one end the junction does not follow the germline gene, possibly because of a read error. The CDR3 protein is CASSLPNQPRHF. The CDR3 DNA reads TGTGCAAGCAGTCTCCCCAATCAGCCCCGGCATTTT. The genes are TRBV6-6 and TRBJ1-5; no definite D call. Germline V gene data show CDR1 as MNHNY and CDR2 as SVGAGI (reference sequence). This CDR3 has 12 residues.

Of note for this clonotype: The germline gene is not matched at one end of the junction; a read error may be the cause. The gene calls are TRBV11-1 and TRBJ2-7; tentatively, D is TRBD1 (6 bases). CDR1 and CDR2 (germline): SGHAT, FQDESV (reference sequence). The CDR3 spans 12 residues. Written as DNA, the CDR3 is TGTGCCAGCAGCTTAGCTGGGACAAAACATTGCTTC. Residues: CASSLAGTKHCF. The full variable domain, rest sourced from reference TRBV11-1 and TRBJ2-7, is EAEVAQSPRYKITEKSQAVAFWCDPISGHATLYWYRQILGQGPELLVQFQDESVVDDSQLPKDRFSAERLKGVDSTLKIQPAELGDSAMYLCASSLAGTKHCFGPGTRLTVT.

V usage is TRBV29-1 and J usage is TRBJ2-1; 8 bases are a match to TRBD1. Germline lookup yields CDR1 SQVTM and CDR2 ANQGSEA. The CDR3 contains 16 residues. V was pared by 4 bases and J by 4 bases, with 12 bases of the junction left unmatched. CDR3 amino acids: CSVGWDRIGSYNEQFF. DNA for the CDR3: TGCAGCGTTGGATGGGACAGGATTGGATCATACAATGAGCAGTTCTTC.